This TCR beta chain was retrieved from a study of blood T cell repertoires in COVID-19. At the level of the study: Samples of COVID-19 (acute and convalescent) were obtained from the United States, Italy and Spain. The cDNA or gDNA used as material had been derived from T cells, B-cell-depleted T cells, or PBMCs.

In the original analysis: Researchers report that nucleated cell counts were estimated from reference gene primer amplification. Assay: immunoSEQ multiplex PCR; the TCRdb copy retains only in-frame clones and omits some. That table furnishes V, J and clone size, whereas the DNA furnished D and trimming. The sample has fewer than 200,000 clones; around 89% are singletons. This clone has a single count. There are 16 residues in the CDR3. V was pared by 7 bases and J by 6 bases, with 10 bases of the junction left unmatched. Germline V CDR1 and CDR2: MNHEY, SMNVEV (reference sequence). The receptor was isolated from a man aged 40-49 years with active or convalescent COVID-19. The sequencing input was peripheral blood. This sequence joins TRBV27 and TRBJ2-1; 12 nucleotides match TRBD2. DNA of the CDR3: TGTGCCAGCACCGGGCGACTAGCGGGGGATCTCAATGAGCAGTTCTTC. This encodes CASTGRLAGDLNEQFF.